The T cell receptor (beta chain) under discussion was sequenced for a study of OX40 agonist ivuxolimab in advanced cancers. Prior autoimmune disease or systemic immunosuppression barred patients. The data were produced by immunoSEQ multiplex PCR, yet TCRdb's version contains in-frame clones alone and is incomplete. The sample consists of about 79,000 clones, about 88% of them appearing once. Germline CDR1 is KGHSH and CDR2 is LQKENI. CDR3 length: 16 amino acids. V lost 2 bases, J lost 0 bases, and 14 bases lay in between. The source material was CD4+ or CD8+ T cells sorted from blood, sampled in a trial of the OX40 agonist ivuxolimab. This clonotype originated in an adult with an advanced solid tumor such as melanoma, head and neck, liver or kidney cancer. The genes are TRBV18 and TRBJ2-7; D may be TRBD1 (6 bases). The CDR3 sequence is CASSPSLGANSYEQYF. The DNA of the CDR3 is TGTGCCAGCTCACCATCTCTGGGGGCTAACTCCTACGAGCAGTACTTC.